These 15 T cell receptor beta chains came from one sample sequenced in a study of cytomegalovirus exposure and HLA in healthy donors. The PCR had 60 Vbeta and 13 Jbeta primers. The data were produced by immunoSEQ multiplex PCR, yet TCRdb's version contains in-frame clones alone and is incomplete. The sample records some 150,000 clones, 65% to 80% being singletons. Input material: PBMCs. Every receptor here comes from a man aged 35 to 55 in good health and CMV-seronegative.

The V and J genes are TRBV4-2 and TRBJ1-6, with TRBD1 matching 9 bases. After removal of 2 bases from V and 9 bases from J, the junction contained 5 bases not matched to a gene. Germline CDR1 and CDR2: LGHNA and YNFKEQ. This CDR3 is 15 amino acids long. The CDR3 DNA reads TGTGCCAGCAGCCAATTACAGGGGGCAGGTTCACCCCTCCACTTT. The encoded protein is CASSQLQGAGSPLHF.

The rearrangement uses TRBV10-2 and TRBJ2-7; TRBD2 might be the D (6 bases). CDR3 length: 12 amino acids. The germline gives CDR1 WSHSY, CDR2 SAAADI. V shed 3 bases and J shed 3 bases, with 6 bases lying between them. The CDR3 sequence: CASSDGGYEQYF. The CDR3 DNA follows: TGCGCCAGCAGTGACGGGGGCTACGAGCAGTACTTC.

A few counts support this clone. This chain uses TRBV7-8 with TRBJ1-2; tentatively, D is TRBD1 (6 bases). The CDR3 length is 13 residues. Looked up from germline, CDR1 is SGHVS and CDR2 is FQNEAQ. Trimming removed 5 bases at V and 5 bases at J, with 12 bases between. CDR3 amino acids: CASSIRTDYGYTF. CDR3 DNA sequence: TGTGCCAGCAGCATCCGGACAGATTATGGCTACACCTTC.

The CDR3 sequence is CASSELGGRSPLHF. The CDR3 nucleotides read TGTGCCAGCAGTGAACTCGGGGGGAGGTCACCCCTCCACTTT. The chain is built from TRBV2 and TRBJ1-6; D might be TRBD1 (5 bases). The germline V gene encodes CDR1 SNHLY and CDR2 FYNNEI. The V end was cut by 2 bases, the J end by 10 bases, with 12 bases between. CDR3 length: 14 residues.

This clone was observed a single time. This chain connects TRBV6-1 to TRBJ2-1; 7 nucleotides agree with TRBD2. The length of the CDR3 is 15 residues. Germline lookup yields CDR1 MNHNS and CDR2 SASEGT. After removal of 2 bases from V and 2 bases from J, the junction contained 3 bases not matched to a gene. CDR3 nucleotide sequence: TGTGCCAGCAGTGAAATTCTAGCGGCCTACAATGAGCAGTTCTTC. Encoded protein: CASSEILAAYNEQFF.

The chain uses TRBV7-3 and TRBJ2-3; D possibly corresponds to TRBD2 (6 bases). The CDR3 loop spans 18 amino acids. Germline CDR1 SGHTA, CDR2 FQGTGA. With 5 bases removed from V and 0 bases from J, the gap between germline ends came to 21 bases. CDR3 sequence: CASSPTFRRGLSTDTQYF. Written as DNA, the CDR3 is TGTGCCAGCAGCCCCACGTTTAGGCGGGGTCTCAGCACAGATACGCAGTATTTT.

J is TRBJ1-1 and V is TRBV9; maybe TRBD1 (5 bases). The V end lost 2 bases, the J end lost 3 bases, and 8 bases lay between the germline ends. The CDR3 is 13 residues long. Germline CDR1 and CDR2: SGDLS and YYNGEE. CDR3 amino acids: CASSVQGYTEAFF. In DNA, the CDR3 is TGTGCCAGCAGCGTCCAGGGATACACTGAAGCTTTCTTT.

The chain couples TRBV27 to TRBJ1-5; a possible D gene is TRBD1 (5 bases). Per germline, CDR1 MNHEY and CDR2 SMNVEV (reference sequence). Trimming took off 2 bases at V and 6 bases at J, with 11 bases between the two ends. CDR3 length equals 14 residues. This CDR3 is CASSLQGMAQPQHF. The CDR3 DNA sequence: TGTGCCAGCAGTTTACAGGGTATGGCTCAGCCCCAGCATTTT.

This clone was picked up a small number of times. The chain uses TRBV28 and TRBJ1-6, with 9 bases fitting TRBD1. Germline assignment: CDR1 MDHEN and CDR2 SYDVKM. There are 18 residues in the CDR3. Trimming cost V 6 bases and J 0 bases; bases outside gene matches: 9. The DNA of the CDR3 is TGTGCCAGCAGGGGCTTTTCACAGGGGGCCTCCTATAATTCACCCCTCCACTTT. This gives the protein CASRGFSQGASYNSPLHF.

This clone appeared once. Compared with germline, one end of the junction differs, possibly owing to a read error. The chain couples TRBV28 to TRBJ2-7; 11 nucleotides align to TRBD2. Germline assignment: CDR1 MDHEN and CDR2 SYDVKM. The CDR3 consists of 14 residues. CDR3 in DNA: TGTGCCAGCAGTTTTAGCGGGGGGGTTTACCAAGCTAGATTC. Its translation is CASSFSGGVYQARF.

The chain employs TRBV5-1 and TRBJ2-1; tentatively, D is TRBD1 (5 bases). V lost 0 bases and J 1 base, leaving 8 bases between the germline ends. Germline-derived CDR1 and CDR2 are SGHRS and YFSETQ. CDR3 length: 15 amino acids. As DNA, the CDR3 is TGCGCCAGCAGCTTGGAGGGGATTTCCTACAATGAGCAGTTCTTC. Its protein is CASSLEGISYNEQFF. The full variable domain, rest sourced from reference TRBV5-1 and TRBJ2-1, is KAGVTQTPRYLIKTRGQQVTLSCSPISGHRSVSWYQQTPGQGLQFLFEYFSETQRNKGNFPGRFSGRQFSNSRSEMNVSTLELGDSALYLCASSLEGISYNEQFFGPGTRLTVL.

This chain links TRBV7-3 with TRBJ2-2; D possibly corresponds to TRBD1 (6 bases). The CDR3 sequence is 14 residues long. V was trimmed by 5 bases and J by 3 bases, leaving 10 bases between them. Germline V gives CDR1 SGHTA, CDR2 FQGTGA. The chain's CDR3 is CASSLHRDTGELFF. Here the CDR3 DNA reads TGTGCCAGCAGCCTCCACAGGGACACCGGGGAGCTGTTTTTT.

The J gene is TRBJ2-1, the V gene TRBV5-1; D may be TRBD2 (6 bases). The V end lost 0 bases, the J end lost 10 bases, and 17 bases lay between the germline ends. The germline V gene encodes CDR1 SGHRS and CDR2 YFSETQ. The CDR3 spans 15 residues. CDR3 loop: CASSLGSGGPGEQFF. The CDR3 DNA reads TGCGCCAGCAGCTTGGGTAGCGGTGGCCCCGGGGAGCAGTTCTTC.

The CDR3 is CASSKSLSYEQYF. The DNA of the CDR3 is TGTGCCAGCAGTAAGAGTCTCTCCTACGAGCAGTACTTC. V and J are TRBV6-6 and TRBJ2-7; D not certain. Trimming pared 5 bases from V and 0 bases from J, leaving 8 bases between. From germline, CDR1 is MNHNY and CDR2 SVGAGI (reference sequence). This CDR3 is 13 amino acids long.

This chain links TRBV5-1 with TRBJ2-7, with a tentative D call TRBD2 (5 bases). V lost 3 bases and J 3 bases, leaving 13 bases between the germline ends. CDR3 length: 14 amino acids. Per germline, CDR1 SGHRS and CDR2 YFSETQ. The CDR3 is CASSSKAALYEQYF. CDR3 nucleotide sequence: TGCGCCAGCAGCTCGAAAGCGGCACTCTACGAGCAGTACTTC.